This section outlines one T cell receptor beta chain sequence together with its context. Trimming stripped 3 bases from V and 4 bases from J, with 15 bases between. Germline CDR1 is MNHEY and CDR2 is SMNVEV (reference sequence). This CDR3 contains 15 residues. This record comes from a study of blood T cell repertoires in COVID-19. Overall study context: Samples taken during acute and convalescent COVID-19 were collected in the United States, Italy and Spain. Sources were T cells, B-cell-depleted T cells, or PBMCs; the material itself was cDNA or gDNA.

TCRdb's copy holds only in-frame clones and misses some; the assay was immunoSEQ multiplex PCR. Here the sample spans 120,000 or so clones, roughly 84% being singletons. The source is an elderly woman with acute or convalescent COVID-19. The chain employs TRBV27 and TRBJ1-1, with D unclear. Sequencing input: peripheral blood. CDR3 sequence reads: CASSFSSIRGTEAFF. DNA of the CDR3: TGTGCCAGCAGTTTTTCGTCGATCCGGGGCACTGAAGCTTTCTTT.